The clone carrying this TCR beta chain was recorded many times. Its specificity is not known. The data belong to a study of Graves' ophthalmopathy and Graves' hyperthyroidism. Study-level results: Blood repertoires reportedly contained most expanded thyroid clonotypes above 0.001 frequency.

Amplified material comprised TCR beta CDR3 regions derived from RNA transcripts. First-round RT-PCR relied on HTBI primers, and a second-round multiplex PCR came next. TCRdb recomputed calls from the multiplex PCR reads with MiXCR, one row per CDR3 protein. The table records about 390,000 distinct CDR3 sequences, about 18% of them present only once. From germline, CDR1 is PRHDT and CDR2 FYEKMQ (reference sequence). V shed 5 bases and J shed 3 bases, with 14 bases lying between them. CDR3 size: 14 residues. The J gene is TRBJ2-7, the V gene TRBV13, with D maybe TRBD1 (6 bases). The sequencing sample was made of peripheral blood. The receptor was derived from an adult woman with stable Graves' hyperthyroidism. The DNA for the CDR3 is TGTGCCAGCAGCAACCGGTTACAGGGCTACGAGCAGTACTTC. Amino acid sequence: CASSNRLQGYEQYF.